The clone carrying this TCR beta chain came up a few times. The data derive from a study of cytomegalovirus exposure and HLA in healthy donors. The V gene end was trimmed by 6 bases and the J gene end by 5 bases; junction bases not matched to a gene: 10. This CDR3 region has 16 residues. The germline V gene has CDR1 SGDLS and CDR2 YYNGEE. PCR was performed using 60 Vbeta and 13 Jbeta primers. TCRdb's table, derived via immunoSEQ multiplex PCR, lists solely in-frame clones and lacks some. This table holds hundreds of thousands of clones, about 75% found once. J is TRBJ2-2 and V is TRBV9; 10 positions match TRBD2. The TCR was taken from a female donor in good health and CMV-seronegative. The sequencing input was PBMCs. The CDR3 reads CASTEGRTSGTGELFF. For the CDR3, the DNA is TGTGCCAGCACCGAAGGGAGGACTAGCGGTACCGGGGAGCTGTTTTTT.